These 7 T cell receptor beta chains share one sample of origin, sequenced in a study of PD-1 blockade in classical Hodgkin lymphoma. Assay used: immunoSEQ multiplex PCR; TCRdb lists only in-frame clones, some missing. The table shows 20,000 to 30,000 clones, with approximately 69% occurring only once. With no exception, relapse followed autologous stem cell transplantation in all patients, and brentuximab vedotin exposure varied. Specimen: peripheral blood mononuclear cells (PBMCs), collected at baseline. These receptors originate from a human donor with classical Hodgkin lymphoma.

The gene calls are TRBV20-1 and TRBJ1-1; no reliable D call. V was cut by 3 bases and J by 4 bases, with 6 bases left in between. The CDR3 sequence is 11 residues long. CDR1 and CDR2 from the germline V gene are DFQATT and SNEGSKA (reference sequence). CDR3 region: CSARVITEAFF. CDR3 nucleotide sequence: TGCAGTGCTAGGGTGATCACTGAAGCTTTCTTT.

There are a few counts of this clone. The chain carries TRBV6-1 and TRBJ1-1; D uncertain. The CDR3 is made up of 14 amino acids. Between the trimmed V and J ends, which lost 2 bases and 2 bases, there was a span of 9 bases. Looked up from germline, CDR1 is MNHNS and CDR2 is SASEGT. The CDR3 DNA reads TGTGCCAGCAGTGAATATCACCGAAACACTGAAGCTTTCTTT. This sequence encodes CASSEYHRNTEAFF.

This chain links TRBV4-2 with TRBJ1-4; no clear D. The ends were cut back, 4 bases at V and 0 bases at J, with 12 bases in the middle. Germline CDR1 is LGHNA and CDR2 is YNFKEQ. The length of the CDR3 is 16 residues. The chain's CDR3 is CASSRERIATNEKLFF. Here the CDR3 DNA reads TGTGCCAGCAGCCGAGAACGGATTGCAACTAATGAAAAACTGTTTTTT.

The V gene is TRBV15, the J gene TRBJ2-3; 13 nucleotides agree with TRBD2. This CDR3 spans 16 amino acids. With 5 bases clipped from V and 2 bases from J, the junction kept 4 bases outside the gene matches. The V gene's germline CDR1 is LNHNV and CDR2 YYDKDF (reference sequence). CDR3 loop: CATSWTSGGSTDTQYF. CDR3 in DNA: TGTGCCACCAGCTGGACTAGCGGGGGATCCACAGATACGCAGTATTTT.

By share, this clone counts as medium-sized (0.01 to 0.1%). The rearrangement links TRBV7-8 to TRBJ2-7, with D tentatively TRBD2 (6 bases). Germline V gives CDR1 SGHVS, CDR2 FQNEAQ. The CDR3 consists of 13 residues. V was shortened by 5 bases and J by 3 bases, with 11 bases between the two germline ends. The CDR3 bases are TGTGCCAGCAGCGCGGGGACTCTCTACGAGCAGTACTTC. Residues: CASSAGTLYEQYF.

The gene calls are TRBV6-5 and TRBJ2-7; TRBD1 aligns across 10 bases. The length of the CDR3 is 15 residues. Germline V gives CDR1 MNHEY, CDR2 SVGAGI. V lost 4 bases and J lost 2; bases outside the gene matches: 5. The CDR3 protein is CASSFPGQGTYEQYF. CDR3 in DNA: TGTGCCAGCAGTTTCCCGGGACAGGGGACCTACGAGCAGTACTTC.

This clone was picked up a small number of times. The rearrangement joins TRBV29-1 to TRBJ2-5, with D possibly being TRBD1 (5 bases). Trimming cost V 2 bases and J 4 bases, with 11 bases left between them. Germline-derived CDR1 and CDR2 are SQVTM and ANQGSEA. This CDR3 is built from 13 residues. The CDR3 DNA follows: TGCAGCGTTGAACAGAGCAGGGCAGAGACCCAGTACTTC. This translates into CSVEQSRAETQYF.